These T cell receptor beta chains were read from a single sample in a study of blood T cells in healthy people across ages. TCRdb processed the 5' RACE reads anew with MiXCR; each CDR3 protein has one entry. In the table there are roughly 800,000 distinct CDR3 sequences, roughly 50% of which are singletons. Sequencing was performed on blood. These TCRs come from a man aged 25-40 years in good health. The CDR3 runs from the conserved cysteine through the conserved F or W. Some rows have no size entry. The others give once, few or many, or a class for an expanded clone.

clone_size: NA
j_call: TRBJ1-5
cdr3_length: 17
v_call: TRBV14
cdr3_aa: CASSPGTSFVSNQPQHF

clone_size: once
j_call: TRBJ1-6
cdr3_length: 14
v_call: TRBV7-3
cdr3_aa: CASSLGQRNSPLHF

clone_size: NA
j_call: TRBJ2-7
cdr3_length: 14
v_call: TRBV20-1
cdr3_aa: CSARPDSDFYEQYF

clone_size: NA
j_call: TRBJ2-1
cdr3_length: 15
v_call: TRBV6-1
cdr3_aa: CASSVASGGPNEQFF

clone_size: NA
j_call: TRBJ1-2
cdr3_length: 13
v_call: TRBV30
cdr3_aa: CAWNRGFGPGYTF

clone_size: few
j_call: TRBJ2-4
cdr3_length: 15
v_call: TRBV15
cdr3_aa: CATSRDLEAGGEQYF

clone_size: few
j_call: TRBJ1-4
cdr3_length: 13
v_call: TRBV12-3/TRBV12-4
cdr3_aa: CASSPDGNEKLFF

clone_size: NA
j_call: TRBJ2-1
cdr3_length: 16
v_call: TRBV4-3
cdr3_aa: CASSPSALAAYNEQFF

clone_size: NA
j_call: TRBJ2-4
cdr3_length: 17
v_call: TRBV9
cdr3_aa: CASSAPGLGDSKNIQYF

clone_size: NA
j_call: TRBJ2-3
cdr3_length: 15
v_call: TRBV7-2
cdr3_aa: CASSVGSGLTDTQYF